Presented here are 30 T cell receptor beta chains from one specimen sequenced in a study of blood T cell repertoires in COVID-19. Generated by immunoSEQ multiplex PCR, the TCRdb table keeps only in-frame clones and is missing some. The sample contains approximately 150,000 clones, around 84% of which appear only once. The specimen was peripheral blood. Receptors were obtained from a woman aged 80 or over with COVID-19, enrolled during active disease.

The V gene is TRBV6-6, the J gene TRBJ2-1, with 9 bases that match TRBD1. Germline V lookup: CDR1 MNHNY, CDR2 SVGAGI (reference sequence). This CDR3 region has 14 residues. Germline trimming cut 6 bases from V and 4 bases from J; bases unmatched to any gene: 4. CDR3 DNA: TGTGCCAGCAGCCGACAGGGGGAATACAATGAGCAGTTCTTC. Protein sequence: CASSRQGEYNEQFF.

The rearrangement uses TRBV7-8 and TRBJ1-1; possibly TRBD1 for D (6 bases). CDR3 length equals 17 residues. Trimming removed 3 bases from V and 1 base from J, with 18 bases in between. CDR1 and CDR2 (germline): SGHVS, FQNEAQ. CDR3: CASSFPKTGRTNTEAFF. CDR3 bases: TGTGCCAGCAGCTTCCCTAAGACAGGTCGGACGAACACTGAAGCTTTCTTT.

The chain combines TRBV18 with TRBJ2-1, with D perhaps matching TRBD2 (6 bases). The CDR3 is made up of 15 amino acids. V was trimmed by 2 bases and J by 4 bases, leaving 12 bases between them. Germline V gives CDR1 KGHSH, CDR2 LQKENI. CDR3 residues: CASSPSPGSYNEQFF. In nucleotides, the CDR3 is TGTGCCAGCTCACCAAGTCCCGGGAGTTACAATGAGCAGTTCTTC.

In nucleotides, the CDR3 is TGTGCCAGCAGTTACTCGATGTCGCGGCTACCCACAGATACGCAGTATTTT. Translated: CASSYSMSRLPTDTQYF. The chain employs TRBV6-2 or TRBV6-3 and TRBJ2-3; D not certain. The germline V gene has CDR1 MNHEY and CDR2 SVGEGT. Trimming cost V 0 bases and J 2 bases, with 15 bases left between them. CDR3 size: 17 residues.

The chain recombines TRBV27 with TRBJ1-6, with a weak D call TRBD1 (6 bases). There are 15 residues in the CDR3. CDR1 is MNHEY and CDR2 is SMNVEV in the germline V gene (reference sequence). Deletions cut 7 bases from V and 6 bases from J, with 16 bases between. CDR3 sequence: CASTSKGGTNSPLHF. The CDR3 bases are TGTGCCAGCACCTCGAAAGGGGGAACTAATTCACCCCTCCACTTT.

The chain uses TRBV5-1 and TRBJ1-6; TRBD1 agrees at 8 bases. CDR1 SGHRS and CDR2 YFSETQ come from the germline V gene. V shed 4 bases and J 6 bases; nucleotides not matched to a gene: 3. The CDR3 has 14 amino acids. Here the CDR3 reads CASSPDRVNSPLHF. CDR3 nucleotides: TGCGCCAGCAGCCCGGACAGGGTTAATTCACCCCTCCACTTT. The entire variable domain, with the rest obtained from reference TRBV5-1 and TRBJ1-6, is as follows: KAGVTQTPRYLIKTRGQQVTLSCSPISGHRSVSWYQQTPGQGLQFLFEYFSETQRNKGNFPGRFSGRQFSNSRSEMNVSTLELGDSALYLCASSPDRVNSPLHFGNGTRLTVT.

The genes are TRBV2 and TRBJ2-5; 7 nucleotides agree with TRBD1. Germline V gene lookup returns CDR1 SNHLY and CDR2 FYNNEI. The junction had 3 bases not matched to a gene; V was cut back by 7 bases and J by 4 bases. This CDR3 is built from 12 residues. The CDR3 DNA reads as TGTGCCAGCACCCGGACAGGAGAGACCCAGTACTTC. This translates into CASTRTGETQYF. The full variable domain, its missing parts supplied by reference TRBV2 and TRBJ2-5, is EPEVTQTPSHQVTQMGQEVILRCVPISNHLYFYWYRQILGQKVEFLVSFYNNEISEKSEIFDDQFSVERPDGSNFTLKIRSTKLEDSAMYFCASTRTGETQYFGPGTRLLVL.

The chain links TRBV5-1 to TRBJ2-7; 8 bases are a match to TRBD2. The junction had 4 bases not matched to a gene; V was cut back by 2 bases and J by 0 bases. CDR1 is SGHRS, CDR2 YFSETQ, per germline. CDR3 size: 15 residues. The CDR3 DNA is TGCGCCAGCAGCTTCGGTCTAGCGGGCTCCTACGAGCAGTACTTC. Encoded protein: CASSFGLAGSYEQYF.

V gene TRBV5-1 combines with J gene TRBJ2-3; 7 nucleotides align to TRBD1. V was clipped by 3 bases and J by 2 bases; unmatched bases: 9. CDR3 length equals 16 residues. CDR1 is SGHRS, CDR2 YFSETQ, per germline. The CDR3 sequence: CASSWGSDRPTDTQYF. CDR3 coding DNA: TGCGCCAGCAGCTGGGGGTCGGACAGGCCCACAGATACGCAGTATTTT.

CDR3 sequence (DNA): TGTGCCAGCAAAGACAGTAAGTACGAGCAGTACTTC. It is translated as CASKDSKYEQYF. The chain couples TRBV27 to TRBJ2-7; a weak D match, TRBD1 (5 bases). V was clipped by 7 bases and J by 4 bases, with 11 bases between them. The CDR3 has 12 residues. The germline gives CDR1 MNHEY, CDR2 SMNVEV (reference sequence).

This chain connects TRBV4-2 to TRBJ1-3; the D gene is possibly TRBD1 (5 bases). This CDR3 spans 16 amino acids. Germline V lookup: CDR1 LGHNA, CDR2 YNFKEQ. V was shortened by 0 bases and J by 0 bases, with 9 bases between the two germline ends. The CDR3 coding sequence is TGTGCCAGCAGCCAAGAACGGGGGAACTCTGGAAACACCATATATTTT. Residues: CASSQERGNSGNTIYF.

This chain connects TRBV4-3 to TRBJ2-7, with D unresolved. Germline lookup yields CDR1 LGHNA and CDR2 YSLEER. The ends were cut back, 0 bases at V and 6 bases at J, with 15 bases in the middle. The CDR3 contains 15 residues. The CDR3 here is CASSQEIAGHGEQYF. CDR3 coding DNA: TGCGCCAGCAGCCAAGAAATTGCAGGCCACGGCGAGCAGTACTTC.

CDR3 sequence (DNA): TGTGCCAGTAGTATGGGGGCTTGGGGGAATGAGCAGTTCTTC. The encoded protein is CASSMGAWGNEQFF. The rearrangement uses TRBV19 and TRBJ2-1; a possible D gene is TRBD1 (6 bases). V shed 3 bases and J shed 7 bases, with 13 bases lying between them. CDR1 is LNHDA and CDR2 is SQIVND in the germline V gene (reference sequence). The CDR3 sequence is 14 residues long. Variable domain in full (rest from reference TRBV19 and TRBJ2-1): DGGITQSPKYLFRKEGQNVTLSCEQNLNHDAMYWYRQDPGQGLRLIYYSQIVNDFQKGDIAEGYSVSREKKESFPLTVTSAQKNPTAFYLCASSMGAWGNEQFFGPGTRLTVL.

This chain links TRBV9 with TRBJ1-2; D not resolved. Looked up from germline, CDR1 is SGDLS and CDR2 is YYNGEE. This CDR3 has 14 residues. Trimming removed 4 bases at V and 4 bases at J, with 14 bases between. This CDR3 is CASSPPTGIYGYTF. The CDR3 coding sequence is TGTGCCAGCAGCCCTCCTACGGGAATCTATGGCTACACCTTC. The full variable domain, completed using reference TRBV9 and TRBJ1-2, is DSGVTQTPKHLITATGQRVTLRCSPRSGDLSVYWYQQSLDQGLQFLIQYYNGEERAKGNILERFSAQQFPDLHSELNLSSLELGDSALYFCASSPPTGIYGYTFGSGTRLTVV.

The chain uses TRBV7-6 and TRBJ2-7; TRBD2 matches 9 bases. The CDR3 is 15 residues long. V lost 5 bases to trimming and J lost 2 bases; unmatched junction nucleotides: 7. CDR1 and CDR2 from the germline V gene are SGHVS and FNYEAQ. CDR3 residues: CASSPGLAFTYEQYF. The CDR3 DNA reads as TGTGCCAGCAGCCCAGGACTAGCGTTCACCTACGAGCAGTACTTC.

V usage is TRBV15 and J usage is TRBJ1-4, with 7 nucleotides matching TRBD1. Germline V gene lookup returns CDR1 LNHNV and CDR2 YYDKDF (reference sequence). The CDR3 consists of 14 residues. V shed 5 bases, J shed 1 base, and the junction held 1 base outside the gene matches. CDR3 nucleotides: TGTGCCACCAGCCACAGGGGAACTAATGAAAAACTGTTTTTT. This gives the protein CATSHRGTNEKLFF.

The V call is TRBV5-1, the J call TRBJ2-3; 13 nucleotides agree with TRBD2. Germline assignment: CDR1 SGHRS and CDR2 YFSETQ. The ends lost 0 bases at V and 1 base at J; junction bases unmatched: 8. The CDR3 is 19 residues long. CDR3 in amino acids: CASSLAPTSGRDRTDTQYF. CDR3 DNA: TGCGCCAGCAGCTTGGCTCCCACTAGCGGGAGGGACCGCACAGATACGCAGTATTTT.

The rearrangement links TRBV5-1 to TRBJ2-5; 16 bases align to TRBD2. This CDR3 comprises 18 residues. V dropped 5 bases and J dropped 2; count of bases not matched to a gene: 9. Germline V lookup: CDR1 SGHRS, CDR2 YFSETQ. The CDR3 DNA sequence: TGCGCCAGCAGTGGGACTAGCGGGAGGGCCGGCAGTCAAGAGACCCAGTACTTC. This sequence encodes CASSGTSGRAGSQETQYF.

The chain uses TRBV2 and TRBJ1-2; D gene unclear. This CDR3 comprises 14 residues. Germline V gene lookup returns CDR1 SNHLY and CDR2 FYNNEI. Trimming took 2 bases from V and 2 from J, leaving 9 bases between them. The CDR3 reads CASSEQVFNYGYTF. Written as DNA, the CDR3 is TGTGCCAGCAGTGAACAGGTCTTCAACTATGGCTACACCTTC. Filled out from reference TRBV2 and TRBJ1-2, the complete variable domain reads EPEVTQTPSHQVTQMGQEVILRCVPISNHLYFYWYRQILGQKVEFLVSFYNNEISEKSEIFDDQFSVERPDGSNFTLKIRSTKLEDSAMYFCASSEQVFNYGYTFGSGTRLTVV.

The chain uses TRBV5-4 and TRBJ2-1; D gene uncertain. Germline V CDR1 and CDR2: SGHNT, YYREEE (reference sequence). The CDR3 spans 13 residues. The V end was cut by 6 bases, the J end by 5 bases, with 12 bases between. DNA for the CDR3: TGTGCCAGCACCACCCAGGAACACAATGAGCAGTTCTTC. The encoded protein is CASTTQEHNEQFF.

The rearrangement joins TRBV3-1 (or the pseudogene TRBV3-2) to TRBJ1-4; D is perhaps TRBD1 (6 bases). Germline CDR1 reads LGHDT; CDR2 reads YNNKEL (reference sequence). V was shortened by 0 bases and J by 7 bases, with 18 bases between the two germline ends. There are 17 residues in the CDR3. The CDR3 region has the DNA TGTGCCAGCAGCCAAGAGAGGGACGGGACACGTGGTGAAAAACTGTTTTTT. Its translation: CASSQERDGTRGEKLFF.

This sequence joins TRBV5-5 and TRBJ1-1; the D gene is possibly TRBD1 (5 bases). The germline gives CDR1 SGHKS, CDR2 YYEKEE (reference sequence). This CDR3 has 17 residues. With 0 bases removed from V and 0 bases from J, the gap between germline ends came to 15 bases. The DNA of the CDR3 is TGTGCCAGCAGCTTGGAAGTGCAGGGCTTAGTGAACACTGAAGCTTTCTTT. Translation: CASSLEVQGLVNTEAFF.

Many counts were recorded for this clone. V is TRBV3-1 (or the pseudogene TRBV3-2) and J is TRBJ2-5; a possible D gene is TRBD2 (6 bases). V lost 3 bases, J lost 6 bases, and 11 bases lay in between. Per the germline V gene, CDR1 is LGHDT and CDR2 is YNNKEL (reference sequence). The CDR3 is made up of 13 amino acids. CDR3 bases: TGTGCCAGCAGCCAGCGGACTACGAAGACCCAGTACTTC. This encodes CASSQRTTKTQYF.

This chain joins TRBV4-2 and TRBJ1-2, with D hard to call. CDR1 is LGHNA, CDR2 YNFKEQ, per germline. The V end lost 4 bases, the J end lost 6 bases, and 15 bases lay between the germline ends. This CDR3 has 14 amino acids. The CDR3 spells CASSPGLGHHGYTF. CDR3 sequence (DNA): TGTGCCAGCAGCCCCGGACTAGGGCACCATGGCTACACCTTC.

The chain joins TRBV28 to TRBJ1-5; 10 bases fit TRBD1. V was pared by 7 bases and J by 6 bases, with 15 bases of the junction left unmatched. Per germline, CDR1 MDHEN and CDR2 SYDVKM. The CDR3 sequence is 17 residues long. The CDR3 protein is CASTRIPRTGGSQPQHF. The CDR3 DNA sequence: TGTGCCAGCACCCGAATCCCCAGGACAGGGGGTTCTCAGCCCCAGCATTTT. Supplemented by reference TRBV28 and TRBJ1-5, the full variable domain reads DVKVTQSSRYLVKRTGEKVFLECVQDMDHENMFWYRQDPGLGLRLIYFSYDVKMKEKGDIPEGYSVSREKKERFSLILESASTNQTSMYLCASTRIPRTGGSQPQHFGDGTRLSIL.

About this clone itself: Within the sample, other DNA sequences also encode this same CDR3. The rearrangement links TRBV11-2 to TRBJ2-1; 12 nucleotides align to TRBD2. J lost 7 bases, V lost 6 bases, and 1 base had no gene match. CDR1 SGHAT and CDR2 FQNNGV come from the germline V gene. CDR3 length: 13 residues. Written as DNA, the CDR3 is TGTGCCAGCAGGACTAGCGGGAGAAATGAGCAGTTCTTC. It specifies CASRTSGRNEQFF.

The rearrangement links TRBV20-1 to TRBJ2-7; 11 bases line up with TRBD1. The J segment lost 6 bases and the V segment lost 5 bases, leaving 0 bases of the junction unmatched. Germline V gene sequence: CDR1 DFQATT, CDR2 SNEGSKA (reference sequence). The CDR3 covers 11 residues. CDR3 nucleotides: TGCAGTGCTGGGACAGGGGGCGAGCAGTACTTC. This translates into CSAGTGGEQYF.

The chain employs TRBV5-1 and TRBJ1-1; D gene ambiguous. This CDR3 contains 14 residues. Germline V lookup: CDR1 SGHRS, CDR2 YFSETQ. V dropped 0 bases and J dropped 4 bases, with 10 bases sitting between them. Here the CDR3 DNA reads TGCGCCAGCAGCTTGGACTCGGGGAGCACTGAAGCTTTCTTT. Protein sequence: CASSLDSGSTEAFF.

This chain uses TRBV13 with TRBJ2-2; 7 nucleotides agree with TRBD2. V lost 1 base to trimming and J lost 4 bases; unmatched junction nucleotides: 9. The CDR3 covers 17 residues. Germline V CDR1 and CDR2: PRHDT, FYEKMQ (reference sequence). The CDR3 spells CASSLEGWTSRTGELFF. The CDR3 DNA reads TGTGCCAGCAGCTTAGAGGGTTGGACTAGTCGCACCGGGGAGCTGTTTTTT.

This clone was seen a handful of times. V and J are TRBV7-6 and TRBJ1-4; 8 bases fit TRBD1. Germline assignment: CDR1 SGHVS and CDR2 FNYEAQ. V was clipped by 7 bases and J by 8 bases; unmatched bases: 12. The CDR3 has 15 residues. CDR3: CASIRGRGRGEKLFF. CDR3 sequence (DNA): TGTGCCAGCATCAGGGGGCGCGGGAGGGGAGAAAAACTGTTTTTT. The entire variable domain, with the rest obtained from reference TRBV7-6 and TRBJ1-4, is as follows: GAGVSQSPRYKVTKRGQDVALRCDPISGHVSLYWYRQALGQGPEFLTYFNYEAQQDKSGLPNDRFSAERPEGSISTLTIQRTEQRDSAMYRCASIRGRGRGEKLFFGSGTQLSVL.